What follows are 3 T cell receptor beta chains derived from one specimen sequenced in a study of blood T cell repertoires in COVID-19. Sequenced by immunoSEQ multiplex PCR; TCRdb stores in-frame clones only, minus some. This table has 87,000 or so clones, about 85% appearing once. Sequencing input: peripheral blood. These receptors all come from an elderly woman with COVID-19, enrolled during active disease.

The rearrangement joins TRBV18 to TRBJ2-2; D unresolved. The germline V gene has CDR1 KGHSH and CDR2 LQKENI. The CDR3 is 16 amino acids. V lost 1 base to trimming and J lost 0 bases, with 9 bases between them. CDR3 sequence: CASSPRLISNTGELFF. The CDR3 coding sequence is TGTGCCAGCTCACCACGACTGATTTCGAACACCGGGGAGCTGTTTTTT.

The chain has TRBV10-2 and TRBJ2-5; 7 bases match TRBD2. The J segment lost 5 bases and the V segment lost 9 bases, leaving 6 bases of the junction unmatched. Germline lookup yields CDR1 WSHSY and CDR2 SAAADI. The CDR3 covers 12 residues. The CDR3 sequence is CASSGPLETQYF. The CDR3 bases are TGCGCCAGTAGCGGGCCCTTGGAGACCCAGTACTTC.

V usage is TRBV3-1 (or the pseudogene TRBV3-2) and J usage is TRBJ1-2; D remains ambiguous. The V and J ends lost 0 bases and 5 bases respectively, with 10 bases between them. Germline V gives CDR1 LGHDT, CDR2 YNNKEL (reference sequence). The CDR3 spans 14 residues. CDR3 residues: CASSQDLDQYGYTF. The CDR3 nucleotides are TGTGCCAGCAGCCAAGATCTTGATCAGTATGGCTACACCTTC.